Each of the 13 T cell receptor beta chains below was sequenced from the same sample in a study of T cell responses to AZD1222 COVID-19 vaccine. Data came from immunoSEQ multiplex PCR; TCRdb stores just in-frame clones and leaves some out. The sample records about 86,000 clones, 85% to 90% being singletons. The source was peripheral blood, collected 28 days after the second AZD1222 dose. The receptors stem from an adult who received the AZD1222 COVID-19 vaccine.

This rearrangement joins TRBV6-6 to TRBJ2-7; tentatively, D is TRBD1 (5 bases). This CDR3 has 17 residues. In germline, CDR1 is MNHNY, CDR2 SVGAGI (reference sequence). The germline V and J ends were trimmed by 5 bases and 5 bases, with 25 bases remaining between them. The CDR3 spells CASSPRSHPGQVNEQYF. CDR3 nucleotides: TGTGCCAGCAGTCCCAGATCCCACCCAGGGCAGGTAAACGAGCAGTACTTC.

The rearrangement links TRBV11-3 to TRBJ2-1, with D hard to call. V was trimmed by 1 base and J by 9 bases, leaving 10 bases between them. CDR1 and CDR2 from the germline V gene are SGHNT and YENEEA. This CDR3 has 13 amino acids. CDR3 DNA: TGTGCCAGCAGCTTAGCGGTCCTGGTTGAGCAGTTCTTC. This codes for CASSLAVLVEQFF.

The chain combines TRBV29-1 with TRBJ1-2; no reliable D call. The CDR3 loop spans 12 amino acids. Trimming left V 8 bases short and J 4 bases short, with 14 bases between. Germline CDR1 and CDR2: SQVTM and ANQGSEA. The CDR3 DNA is TGCAGCACCACAGAGGAACTCTATGGCTACACCTTC. Encoded protein: CSTTEELYGYTF.

This chain links TRBV18 with TRBJ1-1; TRBD1 matches at 7 bases. This CDR3 spans 15 amino acids. J was trimmed by 4 bases and V by 6 bases; bases with no gene match: 11. Germline V gene lookup returns CDR1 KGHSH and CDR2 LQKENI. CDR3 DNA: TGTGCCAGCTCTCCAAAACAGGGGCGGGTCACTGAAGCTTTCTTT. Translating gives CASSPKQGRVTEAFF.

The DNA for the CDR3 is TGTGCCAGCAGGCCACAGGGAAGTACTGAAAAACTGTTTTTT. This encodes CASRPQGSTEKLFF. The chain links TRBV6-5 to TRBJ1-4; perhaps TRBD1 as D (6 bases). The CDR3 contains 14 residues. V gave up 6 bases and J gave up 7 bases, with 15 bases separating them. Looked up from germline, CDR1 is MNHEY and CDR2 is SVGAGI.

This clone was seen just once. V gene TRBV15 combines with J gene TRBJ1-2; D gene ambiguous. Trimming removed 1 base from V and 5 bases from J, with 5 bases in between. The CDR3 is 12 amino acids. The V gene's germline CDR1 is LNHNV and CDR2 YYDKDF (reference sequence). This CDR3 is CATSRVGYGYTF. The CDR3 coding sequence is TGTGCCACCAGCAGAGTGGGTTATGGCTACACCTTC.

The V and J genes are TRBV14 and TRBJ1-4; D gene uncertain. CDR3 length: 13 amino acids. CDR1 is SGHDN and CDR2 is FVKESK in the germline V gene. V lost 4 bases and J 11 bases, leaving 14 bases between the germline ends. The CDR3 region is CASSLGSLGKLFF. As DNA, the CDR3 is TGTGCCAGCAGCCTCGGGTCCCTGGGGAAACTGTTTTTT.

The chain employs TRBV4-1 and TRBJ2-3, with 9 bases fitting TRBD2. The CDR3 is 15 amino acids. CDR1 and CDR2 from the germline V gene are MGHRA and YSYEKL. V shed 3 bases and J 1 base; nucleotides not matched to a gene: 2. The CDR3 loop reads CASSQGLAGTDTQYF. CDR3 DNA sequence: TGCGCCAGCAGCCAGGGACTAGCCGGCACAGATACGCAGTATTTT.

Only a few counts were recorded for this clone. V usage is TRBV4-1 and J usage is TRBJ2-7; TRBD2 matches at 9 bases. The CDR3 contains 18 residues. CDR1 is MGHRA, CDR2 YSYEKL, per germline. The V segment lost 0 bases and the J segment 3 bases; nucleotides outside the gene matches: 12. This chain's CDR3 is CASSQDSLPGLAHYEQYF. The CDR3 DNA reads as TGCGCCAGCAGCCAAGATTCTCTCCCAGGACTAGCGCACTACGAGCAGTACTTC.

The chain couples TRBV23-1 to TRBJ2-7, with 9 bases aligning to TRBD1. Being an ORF, TRBV23-1 has a function that is uncertain. The ends lost 0 bases at V and 5 bases at J; junction bases unmatched: 5. This CDR3 comprises 15 residues. DNA for the CDR3: TGCGCCAGCAGTCAATCGGGACAGGGAGAGGACGAGCAGTACTTC. Its protein product is CASSQSGQGEDEQYF.

The chain couples TRBV7-2 to TRBJ1-1; D ambiguous. From germline, CDR1 is SGHTA and CDR2 FQGNSA. V lost 1 base, J lost 0 bases, and 3 bases lay in between. The CDR3 runs to 13 residues. CDR3 coding DNA: TGTGCCAGCAGCTTAGAACTGAACACTGAAGCTTTCTTT. Residues: CASSLELNTEAFF. The full variable domain, rest sourced from reference TRBV7-2 and TRBJ1-1, is GAGVSQSPSNKVTEKGKDVELRCDPISGHTALYWYRQSLGQGLEFLIYFQGNSAPDKSGLPSDRFSAERTGGSVSTLTIQRTQQEDSAVYLCASSLELNTEAFFGQGTRLTVV.

A single count supports this clone. J is TRBJ2-1 and V is TRBV10-3, with D possibly TRBD2 on 5 matching bases. V lost 4 bases to trimming and J lost 6 bases, with 16 bases between them. The CDR3 contains 15 residues. CDR1 is ENHRY and CDR2 is SYGVKD in the germline V gene. CDR3 loop: CAISGTAALSNEQFF. As DNA, the CDR3 is TGTGCCATCAGTGGGACTGCCGCCCTTTCCAATGAGCAGTTCTTC.

The CDR3 protein is CASSRQASYGYTF. The CDR3 DNA is TGTGCCAGCAGTCGACAGGCCTCCTATGGCTACACCTTC. This chain links TRBV9 with TRBJ1-2; possibly TRBD1 for D (6 bases). The ends were cut back, 5 bases at V and 4 bases at J, with 12 bases in the middle. From germline, CDR1 is SGDLS and CDR2 YYNGEE. The CDR3 runs to 13 residues.